The following is a T cell receptor (beta chain) sequence with its context. The antigen it binds to is not known. Base qualities are missing; no much larger clone stands one base away. This entry is derived from a study of CD8+ T cells in alopecia areata (dated by TCRdb to 2016 to 2019). As for the study more broadly: The treated patients took part in an open-label pilot trial in which moderate-to-severe alopecia areata was treated with oral tofacitinib at 5 to 10 mg twice daily. Patients received tofacitinib for 6 to 18 months and were then followed off drug for 6 months to check for delayed response and recurrence. Disease severity in treated patients was measured with the SALT score, which quantifies the percentage of affected scalp surface area. In both human patients and the C3H/HeJ mouse model, the study applied high-throughput TCRbeta sequencing to look at T cell clonal expansion in alopecia areata. Scalp tissue and sorted CD4+ and CD8+ peripheral blood T cells from patchy and totalis/universalis alopecia areata patients and from healthy controls were covered by human TCRbeta sequencing. Biopsies were taken from tofacitinib-treated patients at baseline and at 4 and 24 weeks of treatment, and a later scalp biopsy was taken in several of the tofacitinib-treated patients. Scalp clonality was compared among normal scalp (n=4), patchy alopecia areata scalp (n=8), and alopecia totalis/universalis scalp (n=8). The RNA source kit depended on sample type: the PAXgene miRNA kit for fixed scalp, the miRNeasy kit for PBMCs, and the RNeasy kit for mouse skin. immunoSEQ multiplex PCR using 35 Vbeta forward primers and 13 Jbeta reverse primers was used to amplify TCRbeta CDR3 regions.

V has 1 base trimmed and J has 6 bases trimmed; junction bases matching no gene number 6. From the germline V gene, CDR1 is MNHEY and CDR2 is SVGAGI. The CDR3 spans 14 residues, from the cysteine through the phenylalanine. Just the 42-base CDR3 DNA is kept, in frame starting at base 1. Explained via the paper, the time point label denotes: around 28 days on oral tofacitinib. The intended sense of this specimen's treatment or condition label: oral pan-JAK inhibitor, 5-10 mg twice daily. Lesional scalp punch biopsies and peripheral blood were obtained from alopecia areata patients. PBMCs were isolated by density centrifugation and stained for CD3, CD4 and CD8, and CD4+ and CD8+ T cells were sorted on a FACSAria. Here is what the overall study found, with its caveats: Compared with normal scalp, lesional scalp had higher clonality and more expanded CD8+ clones, particularly in alopecia totalis/universalis, a pattern that suggests antigenic drive. Because the treated cohort was small and had just a single nonresponder, larger studies are needed to establish links between baseline CD8+ expansion and response. During tofacitinib treatment, many expanded lesional clones remained in scalp and blood, and this persistence may partly explain relapse after treatment is stopped. Shared TCR sequences between patients were less evident than in mice, which may be partly attributable to HLA diversity in the patient population. Scalp TCR repertoire analysis is complicated because resident alphabeta T cells in normal human skin are also sequenced, whereas mouse skin is dominated by gammadelta T cells. Scalp clonality and the number of expanded CD8+ clones among the top 100 scalp clones were significantly decreased by tofacitinib.

Receptor libraries were prepared by the immunoSEQ multiplex PCR assay. RNA was extracted from all samples and reverse transcribed into cDNA, which served as template for TCR sequencing. First-strand cDNA was synthesized with SuperScript III using a 2:1 mix of oligo-dT and random hexamers. A synthetic immune receptor repertoire was used to measure amplification bias, and any remaining bias was corrected computationally. On the authors' methods: Raw reads were preprocessed for error removal, and CDR3 was defined according to IMGT conventions as running from the conserved cysteine to phenylalanine. Clonality was computed by normalizing Shannon entropy by log2 of the number of productive unique TCRs and subtracting the result from 1. CD4 or CD8 identity of scalp clones was inferred by cross-referencing scalp TCRbeta sequences with sorted blood CD4 and CD8 repertoires. Imported from immuneACCESS, the table was reduced by TCRdb to in-frame sequences with V and J called. These copies leave out some clones; in studies compared against another copy, an unresolved V gene accounts for under half, and the cause of the remainder is not known. That table supplies the V and J calls and clone size; D and trimming were determined from the DNA. This sample lists 200,000 to 250,000 clones; 55% to 70% were detected once. The top ten clonotypes cover more than 3.5% of the sample.

This receptor chain uses TRBV6-5 and TRBJ2-7, with TRBD1 matching 7 junction bases. This specimen was CD4+ T cells sorted from blood, taken at week 4, from a patient treated with tofacitinib. This clonotype was obtained from a human donor with alopecia areata. CDR3 protein: CASSYYKTGSEQYF. The DNA sequence is as follows: TGTGCCAGCAGTTACTACAAGACAGGGTCCGAGCAGTACTTC.